The 9 T cell receptor beta chains presented below share a single source sample, sequenced in a study of blood T cells in healthy people across ages. The authors ran a second PCR of roughly 6 to 12 cycles using a sample-barcoded 5' primer and a J-beta primer mix. TCRdb analysed the 5' RACE reads with MiXCR anew, one entry per CDR3 protein. The sample yields roughly 2 million distinct CDR3 sequences, about 50% seen once. The source material was blood. These receptors all come from a woman aged 40 to 50 in good health.

The chain combines TRBV24-1 with TRBJ2-3, with TRBD2 matching over 8 bases. This CDR3 contains 14 residues. Germline trimming cut 4 bases from V and 5 bases from J; bases unmatched to any gene: 4. Germline V gene data show CDR1 as KGHDR and CDR2 as SFDVKD. CDR3 nucleotides: TGTGCCACCAGTGAGACGGGGGGGAAAGATACGCAGTATTTT. Its translation: CATSETGGKDTQYF.

This rearrangement joins TRBV5-1 to TRBJ1-2; D may be TRBD1 (5 bases). Per germline, CDR1 SGHRS and CDR2 YFSETQ. Trimming removed 3 bases from V and 0 bases from J, with 12 bases in between. The CDR3 loop spans 15 amino acids. The CDR3 protein is CASSSTGSSNYGYTF. In nucleotides, the CDR3 is TGCGCCAGCAGCTCCACAGGCTCTTCTAACTATGGCTACACCTTC.

Of note for this clonotype: An end of the junction does not agree with germline; a read error may underlie this. J is TRBJ2-1 and V is TRBV11-1; the match to TRBD2 covers 14 bases. The CDR3 sequence is 16 residues long. Germline V gene data show CDR1 as SGHAT and CDR2 as FQDESV (reference sequence). The CDR3 DNA reads as TGTGCCGGCAGCGAGCAGACTAGCGGGGGGGCGAATGAGCAGTTCTTC. Translation: CAGSEQTSGGANEQFF. The full variable domain, rest sourced from reference TRBV11-1 and TRBJ2-1, is EAEVAQSPRYKITEKSQAVAFWCDPISGHATLYWYRQILGQGPELLVQFQDESVVDDSQLPKDRFSAERLKGVDSTLKIQPAELGDSAMYLCAGSEQTSGGANEQFFGPGTRLTVL.

Only one count was recorded for this clonotype. V gene TRBV3-1 combines with J gene TRBJ1-1; D ambiguous. V was shortened by 4 bases and J by 4 bases, with 13 bases between the two germline ends. The CDR3 covers 14 residues. CDR1 is LGHDT and CDR2 is YNNKEL in the germline V gene (reference sequence). The CDR3 spells CASSRINYGTEAFF. CDR3 nucleotides: TGTGCCAGCAGCCGTATAAACTACGGCACTGAAGCTTTCTTT.

This clonotype was counted only a few times. The CDR3 region has the DNA TGTGCCAGCAGCCTGAGGAATAGCAATCAGCCCCAGCATTTT. It translates to CASSLRNSNQPQHF. The chain is built from TRBV27 and TRBJ1-5; D is unclear. Germline V gives CDR1 MNHEY, CDR2 SMNVEV (reference sequence). CDR3 length: 14 amino acids. V gave up 6 bases and J gave up 0 bases, with 9 bases separating them.

This clonotype was seen a handful of times. The rearrangement uses TRBV24-1 and TRBJ2-1, with TRBD2 matching over 7 bases. CDR1 and CDR2 from the germline V gene are KGHDR and SFDVKD. J was trimmed by 6 bases and V by 7 bases; bases with no gene match: 5. The CDR3 contains 13 residues. DNA for the CDR3: TGTGCCACCAGGGCAGGGAGGGTCAATGAGCAGTTCTTC. It translates to CATRAGRVNEQFF.

CDR3 sequence: CASSDAGTGNEKLFF. CDR3 nucleotide sequence: TGTGCCAGCAGTGACGCCGGGACAGGAAATGAAAAACTGTTTTTT. This sequence joins TRBV6-2 or TRBV6-3 and TRBJ1-4; 8 bases are shared with TRBD1. The germline V gene has CDR1 MNHEY and CDR2 SVGEGT. CDR3 length: 15 amino acids. V lost 5 bases to trimming and J lost 5 bases; unmatched junction nucleotides: 7.

The table lists this clonotype with a few counts. V is TRBV21-1 and J is TRBJ2-5; the table calls TRBD1, which could not be checked here. TRBV21-1 is designated a pseudogene. The CDR3 has 14 amino acids. As DNA, the CDR3 is TGTGCCAGCAGCAAATTTTGCCGGGTCGAGACCCAGTACTTC. It specifies CASSKFCRVETQYF.

The V call is TRBV10-3, the J call TRBJ1-1; D unclear. The CDR3 runs 13 residues. Looked up from germline, CDR1 is ENHRY and CDR2 is SYGVKD. Trimming took 3 bases from V and 0 from J, leaving 5 bases between them. The CDR3 loop is CAISDSMNTEAFF. CDR3 DNA: TGTGCCATCAGTGACAGTATGAACACTGAAGCTTTCTTT.